This record covers a single T cell receptor beta chain. Its specificity is not known. The repertoire was sequenced with immunoSEQ multiplex PCR; TCRdb's copy has only in-frame clones and lacks some. The profile shows 150,000 to 200,000 clones, more than 75% of them singletons. The sample is drawn from a study of cytomegalovirus exposure and HLA in healthy donors. The study's findings and limits: Specific recognition of CMV antigens was confirmed in vitro for three chains (all CMV-associated).

The donors were members of the validation cohort, which comprised about 130 subjects and was separate from the first cohort of roughly 700 subjects. This CDR3 contains 15 residues. Looked up from germline, CDR1 is GTSNPN and CDR2 is SVGIG (reference sequence). Trimming at V came to 3 bases and at J to 7 bases, leaving 8 bases not matched to a gene. The chain links TRBV30 to TRBJ2-2; 10 positions match TRBD2. What was sequenced was PBMCs. The receptor was derived from a woman aged 18-29 years in good health and CMV-seronegative. CDR3 DNA sequence: TGTGCCTGGAGCCCCGGGACTAGCGTACACGGGGAGCTGTTTTTT. It specifies CAWSPGTSVHGELFF. Variable domain in full (rest from reference TRBV30 and TRBJ2-2): SQTIHQWPATLVQPVGSPLSLECTVEGTSNPNLYWYRQAAGRGLQLLFYSVGIGQISSEVPQNLSASRPQDRQFILSSKKLLLSDSGFYLCAWSPGTSVHGELFFGEGSRLTVL.